This TCR beta chain is drawn from a study of OX40 agonist ivuxolimab in advanced cancers. In the study overall: In three patients, partial responses were observed, one with hepatocellular carcinoma and two with cutaneous melanoma.

Clones were read by immunoSEQ multiplex PCR, and TCRdb kept only the in-frame ones, dropping some. The sample shows approximately 76,000 clones, 65% to 90% of them seen only once. Study-wide results and limits: Fewer expanded clones were found on average in CD4+ than in CD8+ T cells.

Details on this clone: Antigen unknown.

The germline V gene has CDR1 SGHVS and CDR2 FQNEAQ. The V segment lost 1 base and the J segment 5 bases; nucleotides outside the gene matches: 4. The CDR3 extends over 14 amino acids. Sequencing used CD4+ or CD8+ T cells sorted from blood, obtained in a trial of the OX40 agonist ivuxolimab. The receptor was isolated from an adult with an advanced solid tumor such as melanoma, head and neck, liver or kidney cancer. J is TRBJ2-7 and V is TRBV7-8; the match to TRBD2 covers 8 bases. CDR3 in amino acids: CASSLGLATNEQYF. The CDR3 nucleotides are TGTGCCAGCAGCTTAGGACTAGCGACGAACGAGCAGTACTTC.